These 13 T cell receptor beta chains originate from one sample sequenced in a study of cytomegalovirus exposure and HLA in healthy donors (dated by TCRdb to about 2017). Library construction relied on the immunoSEQ multiplex PCR assay. For the multiplex PCR, a mixture combining 60 forward primers for TCR Vbeta segments and 13 reverse primers for TCR Jbeta segments was used. TCRdb retrieved this table from immuneACCESS and kept in-frame rearrangements only. Not all clones are present; in checked studies, unresolved V genes account for under half, and no reason is known for the remainder. The sample records some 130,000 clones, roughly 8.8% of which are singletons. The top ten constitute approximately 7.5% of the sample. The source material was PBMCs. The receptors originated from a woman between 40 and 50 years old in good health and CMV-seropositive.

CDR3 sequence (DNA): TGTGCCAGCAGCTTAGACGGGGGGTCCACAGATACGCAGTATTTT. This translates into CASSLDGGSTDTQYF. The chain joins TRBV7-6 to TRBJ2-3; 7 positions agree with TRBD2. Germline V gives CDR1 SGHVS, CDR2 FNYEAQ. V gave up 1 base and J gave up 2 bases; unmatched junction bases: 3. This CDR3 comprises 15 residues.

This clone was found many times. The chain employs TRBV6-5 and TRBJ2-1, with D possibly being TRBD2 (7 bases). Trimming removed 8 bases from V and 5 bases from J, with 16 bases in between. Germline CDR1 is MNHEY and CDR2 is SVGAGI. The CDR3 runs 14 residues. The CDR3 spells CASSGGSPNNEQFF. The DNA of the CDR3 is TGTGCCAGCTCGGGGGGCAGTCCTAACAATGAGCAGTTCTTC.

This clone was found a few times. This chain joins TRBV6-5 and TRBJ2-7; possible D gene TRBD1, 6 bases. Germline assignment: CDR1 MNHEY and CDR2 SVGAGI. The V end was cut by 1 base, the J end by 7 bases, with 11 bases between. The CDR3 consists of 13 residues. Here the CDR3 reads CASSYLGAEEQYF. CDR3 sequence (DNA): TGTGCCAGCAGTTACTTGGGGGCGGAAGAGCAGTACTTC.

This clone was recorded a few times. V and J are TRBV5-4 and TRBJ2-7; the D gene is possibly TRBD1 (6 bases). The CDR3 totals 14 residues. The V end was cut by 0 bases, the J end by 3 bases, with 10 bases between. The germline V gene has CDR1 SGHNT and CDR2 YYREEE (reference sequence). CDR3 sequence (DNA): TGTGCCAGCAGCTTGGGGGGGCTGTTCTACGAGCAGTACTTC. It yields the protein CASSLGGLFYEQYF.

This clone turned up a few times. CDR3 sequence (DNA): TGTGCCAGCATGAAGGGGGGGTCGGGCAATCAGCCCCAGCATTTT. Translation: CASMKGGSGNQPQHF. The chain joins TRBV6-1 to TRBJ1-5; a possible D gene is TRBD1 (6 bases). V lost 7 bases to trimming and J lost 2 bases, with 15 bases between them. The germline V gene has CDR1 MNHNS and CDR2 SASEGT. This CDR3 is 15 amino acids long.

This clone was detected only a few times. This sequence joins TRBV6-1 and TRBJ2-2, with 9 bases that match TRBD2. Germline-derived CDR1 and CDR2 are MNHNS and SASEGT. Unmatched junction bases numbered 10, after V lost 4 bases and J lost 4 bases. The CDR3 consists of 17 residues. For the CDR3, the DNA is TGTGCCAGCAGTGTTTCGAGCGGGGGGTTTGTCACCGGGGAGCTGTTTTTT. Translation gives CASSVSSGGFVTGELFF.

The rearrangement links TRBV19 to TRBJ2-5, with TRBD1 matching 9 bases. Looked up from germline, CDR1 is LNHDA and CDR2 is SQIVND (reference sequence). The CDR3 is 15 amino acids. Unmatched junction bases numbered 6, after V lost 2 bases and J lost 5 bases. The CDR3 bases are TGTGCCAGTAGTATACAGGGACAGGGTATGGAGACCCAGTACTTC. Protein: CASSIQGQGMETQYF.

The V call is TRBV7-9, the J call TRBJ1-2, with no clear D. Trimming cost V 2 bases and J 9 bases, with 16 bases left between them. This CDR3 region has 14 residues. CDR1 and CDR2 from the germline V gene are SEHNR and FQNEAQ (reference sequence). As DNA, the CDR3 is TGTGCCAGCAGCTTAAGAGGGATGGGTTTGCGCTACACCTTC. Translating it yields CASSLRGMGLRYTF.

The chain is built from TRBV19 and TRBJ1-2; no firm D call. The CDR3 runs 11 residues. CDR1 and CDR2 (germline): LNHDA, SQIVND (reference sequence). Trimming removed 9 bases from V and 3 bases from J, with 8 bases in between. This CDR3 reads CASYEYYGYTF. CDR3 nucleotides: TGTGCCAGCTATGAGTACTATGGCTACACCTTC.

This clone occurred a few times. The CDR3 region has the DNA TGTGCCACCAGCAGAGATAGGACAGGGAACTTATCACCCCTCCACTTT. The encoded protein is CATSRDRTGNLSPLHF. The rearrangement uses TRBV15 and TRBJ1-6, with 8 positions matching TRBD1. CDR3 length: 16 amino acids. Losses at the gene ends were 0 bases for V and 10 bases for J; bases not matched to a gene: 8. Germline assignment: CDR1 LNHNV and CDR2 YYDKDF (reference sequence).

The chain combines TRBV6-1 with TRBJ2-7, with D hard to call. Trimming stripped 2 bases from V and 4 bases from J, with 12 bases between. Germline V gives CDR1 MNHNS, CDR2 SASEGT. The CDR3 length is 14 residues. The CDR3 sequence: CASSEKVVAYEQYF. The CDR3 bases are TGTGCCAGCAGTGAAAAAGTGGTAGCTTACGAGCAGTACTTC.

This clone has more than one count but fewer than ten. This chain links TRBV15 with TRBJ2-3; 8 bases map to TRBD2. Germline V gene data show CDR1 as LNHNV and CDR2 as YYDKDF (reference sequence). J was trimmed by 4 bases and V by 0 bases; bases with no gene match: 6. The CDR3 runs 16 residues. The CDR3: CATSREGAGGADTQYF. Written as DNA, the CDR3 is TGTGCCACCAGCAGAGAGGGGGCGGGGGGCGCAGATACGCAGTATTTT.

A few counts support this clone. The V gene is TRBV5-5, the J gene TRBJ1-2; tentative D call: TRBD1 (6 bases). The V end was cut by 0 bases, the J end by 2 bases, with 14 bases between. This CDR3 has 16 amino acids. The germline V gene encodes CDR1 SGHKS and CDR2 YYEKEE (reference sequence). This CDR3 is CASSLAVDRINYGYTF. In nucleotides, the CDR3 is TGTGCCAGCAGCTTGGCCGTGGACAGAATCAACTATGGCTACACCTTC.